The 2 T cell receptor beta chains reported below all come from one sample, sequenced in a study of chemoradiotherapy in HPV16-positive cancers. Assay: immunoSEQ multiplex PCR; the TCRdb copy retains only in-frame clones and omits some. The top ten clones hold more than 15% of a sample with several thousand clones, around four fifths of them seen once. The material sequenced was tumor tissue, taken from a patient who underwent chemoradiotherapy. The receptors were gathered from a human donor with HPV-associated anogenital cancer.

The chain uses TRBV19 and TRBJ1-1; 9 nucleotides line up with TRBD1. V was clipped by 1 base and J by 0 bases; unmatched bases: 0. This CDR3 has 15 residues. Germline V gene sequence: CDR1 LNHDA, CDR2 SQIVND (reference sequence). DNA for the CDR3: TGTGCCAGTAGTATAGGGACAGGGGTGAACACTGAAGCTTTCTTT. Amino acids: CASSIGTGVNTEAFF.

The rearrangement uses TRBV5-4 and TRBJ2-7, with TRBD1 matching 7 bases. The ends lost 4 bases at V and 4 bases at J; junction bases unmatched: 14. This CDR3 contains 16 residues. Germline V gene data show CDR1 as SGHNT and CDR2 as YYREEE (reference sequence). Written as DNA, the CDR3 is TGTGCCAGCAGCCTACCCACGCCACAGGGGATTTACGAGCAGTACTTC. It translates to CASSLPTPQGIYEQYF.